These 16 T cell receptor beta chains were sequenced from one sample in a study of blood T cell repertoires in COVID-19. Measured with immunoSEQ multiplex PCR; TCRdb has only the in-frame clones, and not every one. Among about 70,000 clones listed, approximately 77% were seen once. The source material was peripheral blood. All receptors come from a woman aged 70-85 years with acute or convalescent COVID-19.

The chain employs TRBV7-3 and TRBJ1-5, with D uncertain. The CDR3 consists of 13 residues. The V gene's germline CDR1 is SGHTA and CDR2 FQGTGA. V lost 5 bases to trimming and J lost 4 bases, with 9 bases between them. The CDR3 bases are TGTGCCAGCAGCCGCGGGGTAAATCAGCCCCAGCATTTT. As protein: CASSRGVNQPQHF.

The CDR3 DNA reads as TGTGCCATCAGCGTCTCAGGGGCTGAAGCTTTCTTT. Its translation: CAISVSGAEAFF. This sequence joins TRBV10-3 and TRBJ1-1; the D gene is possibly TRBD1 (6 bases). The length of the CDR3 is 12 residues. The V and J ends lost 6 bases and 6 bases respectively, with 11 bases between them. The germline V gene encodes CDR1 ENHRY and CDR2 SYGVKD.

The chain couples TRBV20-1 to TRBJ2-5; tentative D call: TRBD2 (5 bases). Germline-derived CDR1 and CDR2 are DFQATT and SNEGSKA (reference sequence). The CDR3 extends over 11 amino acids. Trimming removed 6 bases at V and 0 bases at J, with 5 bases between. CDR3 in amino acids: CSAGDQETQYF. CDR3 nucleotides: TGCAGTGCCGGGGACCAAGAGACCCAGTACTTC.

The chain carries TRBV9 and TRBJ2-2; the D gene is possibly TRBD1 (6 bases). V was shortened by 6 bases and J by 6 bases, with 18 bases between the two germline ends. The CDR3 contains 15 residues. Germline assignment: CDR1 SGDLS and CDR2 YYNGEE. CDR3 sequence reads: CASTKTGTLAGELFF. For the CDR3, the DNA is TGTGCCAGCACTAAAACCGGGACACTCGCCGGGGAGCTGTTTTTT.

A few counts support this clone. This chain uses TRBV6-5 with TRBJ1-4; a weak D match, TRBD1 (6 bases). The CDR3 length is 13 residues. The V and J ends lost 5 bases and 5 bases respectively, with 9 bases between them. Germline CDR1 and CDR2: MNHEY and SVGAGI. This CDR3 reads CASSTGTNEKLFF. CDR3 DNA sequence: TGTGCCAGCAGTACAGGGACCAATGAAAAACTGTTTTTT.

A few counts support this clone. J is TRBJ1-6 and V is TRBV30; D remains ambiguous. Per the germline V gene, CDR1 is GTSNPN and CDR2 is SVGIG (reference sequence). V shed 5 bases and J shed 2 bases, with 7 bases lying between them. This CDR3 has 13 residues. The DNA of the CDR3 is TGTGCCTGGGCGCGGCCCTATAATTCACCCCTCCACTTT. It codes for CAWARPYNSPLHF.

The chain employs TRBV6-5 and TRBJ2-7; the match to TRBD1 covers 8 bases. Per germline, CDR1 MNHEY and CDR2 SVGAGI. The ends lost 7 bases at V and 3 bases at J; junction bases unmatched: 8. This CDR3 contains 14 residues. CDR3 DNA sequence: TGTGCCAGCACCGACTCGGACAGGGACTACGAGCAGTACTTC. Amino acid sequence: CASTDSDRDYEQYF.

The V and J genes are TRBV12-3 or TRBV12-4 and TRBJ1-1; 9 bases map to TRBD1. V shed 2 bases, J shed 11 bases, and the junction held 3 bases outside the gene matches. The CDR3 contains 12 residues. CDR3 nucleotide sequence: TGTGCCAGCAGTTTACGGACAGGGGAGGCTTTCTTT. This codes for CASSLRTGEAFF.

V gene TRBV14 combines with J gene TRBJ2-3; 7 positions match TRBD2. The CDR3 runs 16 residues. V lost 3 bases to trimming and J lost 3 bases; unmatched junction nucleotides: 9. Germline V CDR1 and CDR2: SGHDN, FVKESK. The CDR3 loop is CASSHGVGLGTDTQYF. The CDR3 nucleotides read TGTGCCAGCAGCCATGGGGTAGGACTAGGGACAGATACGCAGTATTTT.

The chain has TRBV6-4 and TRBJ2-7; 12 bases agree with TRBD2. The CDR3 covers 18 residues. CDR1 and CDR2 (germline): MRHNA, SNTAGT. J gave up 0 bases and V 3 bases, and 9 bases lay outside the gene matches. CDR3 sequence (DNA): TGTGCCAGCAGTGATTTGGATCCGGGACTAGCGGGCTCCTACGAGCAGTACTTC. Translating gives CASSDLDPGLAGSYEQYF.

The rearrangement links TRBV15 to TRBJ2-5; 7 nucleotides agree with TRBD2. CDR1 is LNHNV, CDR2 YYDKDF, per germline (reference sequence). J was trimmed by 1 base and V by 2 bases; bases with no gene match: 4. The length of the CDR3 is 15 residues. CDR3 nucleotides: TGTGCCACCAGCAGATCCGGACTAGGCCAAGAGACCCAGTACTTC. Residues: CATSRSGLGQETQYF.

The J gene is TRBJ1-1, the V gene TRBV6-5; possible D gene TRBD1, 5 bases. The V end lost 0 bases, the J end lost 5 bases, and 10 bases lay between the germline ends. This CDR3 contains 14 residues. The V gene's germline CDR1 is MNHEY and CDR2 SVGAGI. CDR3 bases: TGTGCCAGCAGTTACTCCCCAGGGAGGACTGAAGCTTTCTTT. Translated, it gives CASSYSPGRTEAFF.

The chain links TRBV19 to TRBJ1-3; D uncertain. Germline CDR1 is LNHDA and CDR2 is SQIVND (reference sequence). The V end lost 1 base, the J end lost 2 bases, and 6 bases lay between the germline ends. This CDR3 comprises 14 residues. The CDR3 loop is CASSIVEAGNTIYF. CDR3 in DNA: TGTGCCAGTAGTATAGTGGAGGCTGGAAACACCATATATTTT.

This clone was picked up a small number of times. The chain couples TRBV5-1 to TRBJ2-3, with 10 bases fitting TRBD1. The CDR3 is 16 amino acids. Losses at the gene ends were 4 bases for V and 5 bases for J; bases not matched to a gene: 10. Per the germline V gene, CDR1 is SGHRS and CDR2 is YFSETQ. CDR3 bases: TGCGCCAGCAGCGGACCCGGGACAGGGGTTGGAGATACGCAGTATTTT. This gives the protein CASSGPGTGVGDTQYF.

V usage is TRBV27 and J usage is TRBJ1-2; D is undetermined. V dropped 3 bases and J dropped 3 bases, with 8 bases sitting between them. CDR3 length: 13 amino acids. Germline CDR1 reads MNHEY; CDR2 reads SMNVEV (reference sequence). This chain's CDR3 is CASSFLGDYGYTF. The DNA of the CDR3 is TGTGCCAGCAGTTTTCTGGGAGACTATGGCTACACCTTC.

V usage is TRBV5-5 and J usage is TRBJ2-7; D not certain. The CDR3 is 12 residues long. The V end was cut by 4 bases, the J end by 5 bases, with 10 bases between. The germline V gene encodes CDR1 SGHKS and CDR2 YYEKEE (reference sequence). The CDR3: CASSLQVHEQYF. The CDR3 DNA follows: TGTGCCAGCAGCCTCCAGGTCCACGAGCAGTACTTC.